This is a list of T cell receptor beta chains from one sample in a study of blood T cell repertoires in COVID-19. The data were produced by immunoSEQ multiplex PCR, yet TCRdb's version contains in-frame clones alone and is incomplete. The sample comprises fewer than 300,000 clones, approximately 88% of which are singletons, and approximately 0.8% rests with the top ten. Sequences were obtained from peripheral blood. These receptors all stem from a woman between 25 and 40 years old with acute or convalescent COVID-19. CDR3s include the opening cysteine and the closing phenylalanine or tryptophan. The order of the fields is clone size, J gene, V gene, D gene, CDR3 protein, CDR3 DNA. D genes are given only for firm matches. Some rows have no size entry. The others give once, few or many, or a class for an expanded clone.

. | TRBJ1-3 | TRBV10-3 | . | CAISDGGIGNTIYF | TGTGCCATCAGTGACGGGGGTATTGGAAACACCATATATTTT
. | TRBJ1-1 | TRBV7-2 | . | CASSFVRGLNTRAEAFF | TGTGCCAGCAGCTTTGTTAGGGGACTCAATACCCGGGCTGAAGCTTTCTTT
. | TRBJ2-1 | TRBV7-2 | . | CASRGLLMGSYNEQFF | TGTGCCAGCAGGGGCCTCCTGATGGGCAGCTACAATGAGCAGTTCTTC
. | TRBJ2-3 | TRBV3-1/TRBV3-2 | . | CASSQSVRTDTQYF | TGTGCCAGCAGCCAATCGGTCCGCACAGATACGCAGTATTTT
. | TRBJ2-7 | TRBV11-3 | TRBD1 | CASSHWDSPYEQYF | TGTGCCAGCAGCCATTGGGACAGCCCCTACGAGCAGTACTTC
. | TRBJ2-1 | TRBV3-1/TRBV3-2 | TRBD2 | CASSQDVLAGSRGNEQFF | TGTGCCAGCAGCCAAGATGTTCTAGCGGGAAGTCGGGGTAATGAGCAGTTCTTC
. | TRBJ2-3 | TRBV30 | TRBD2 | CAWSELAGATDTQYF | TGTGCCTGGAGTGAACTAGCGGGGGCCACAGATACGCAGTATTTT
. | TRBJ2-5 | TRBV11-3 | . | CASSLNTVGETQYF | TGTGCCAGCAGCTTAAATACTGTCGGGGAGACCCAGTACTTC
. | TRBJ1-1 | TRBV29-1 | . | CSVSRTAGDTEAFF | TGCAGCGTTTCTCGGACAGCCGGGGACACTGAAGCTTTCTTT
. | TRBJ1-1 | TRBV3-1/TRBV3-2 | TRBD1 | CASSIGPGQGRTEAFF | TGTGCCAGCAGCATAGGCCCGGGACAGGGTCGGACTGAAGCTTTCTTT
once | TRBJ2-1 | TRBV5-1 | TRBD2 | CASSLLAGANEQFF | TGCGCCAGCAGCTTGTTAGCGGGAGCCAATGAGCAGTTCTTC
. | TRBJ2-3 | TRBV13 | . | CASSLERQAQYF | TGTGCCAGCAGCTTAGAGAGACAGGCGCAGTATTTT
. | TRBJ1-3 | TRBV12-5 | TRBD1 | CASGDRGKISGNTIYF | TGTGCTAGTGGAGACAGGGGGAAAATCTCTGGAAACACCATATATTTT
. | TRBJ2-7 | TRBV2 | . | CASREQGAEQYF | TGTGCCAGCAGGGAACAGGGTGCCGAGCAGTACTTC
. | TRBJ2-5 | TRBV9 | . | CASSVAPVLETQYF | TGTGCCAGCAGCGTAGCCCCCGTTTTAGAGACCCAGTACTTC
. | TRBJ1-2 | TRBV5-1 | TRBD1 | CASRAPGQANYGYTF | TGCGCCAGCAGAGCCCCGGGACAGGCTAACTATGGCTACACCTTC
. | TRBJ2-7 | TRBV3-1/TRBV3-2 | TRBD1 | CASSPAPGTGAYEQYF | TGTGCCAGCAGCCCCGCCCCCGGGACAGGGGCATACGAGCAGTACTTC
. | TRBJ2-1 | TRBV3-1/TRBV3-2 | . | CASSLSRVRGNEQFF | TGTGCCAGCAGCCTTTCTAGAGTGAGGGGGAATGAGCAGTTCTTC
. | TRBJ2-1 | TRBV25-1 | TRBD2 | CASSDGAGVAEQFF | TGTGCCAGCAGTGATGGAGCGGGAGTGGCTGAGCAGTTCTTC
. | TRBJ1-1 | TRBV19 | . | CASRWTGNSAEAFF | TGTGCCAGTAGATGGACGGGAAATAGCGCTGAAGCTTTCTTT
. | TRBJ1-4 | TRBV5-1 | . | CASRGDAGLGEKLFF | TGCGCCAGCCGGGGAGATGCGGGGCTAGGTGAAAAACTGTTTTTT
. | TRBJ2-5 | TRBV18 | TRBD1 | CASSPGDRPQETQYF | TGTGCCAGCTCACCTGGGGACAGGCCTCAAGAGACCCAGTACTTC
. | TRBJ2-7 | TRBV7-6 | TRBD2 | CASSPSGLRHYEQYF | TGTGCCAGCTCGCCTAGCGGGCTGCGTCACTACGAGCAGTACTTC
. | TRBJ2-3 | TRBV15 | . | CATSRDLAAGTSTDTQYF | TGTGCCACCAGCAGAGATCTTGCGGCGGGCACTAGCACAGATACGCAGTATTTT
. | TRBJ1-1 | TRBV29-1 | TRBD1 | CSVGAGGGNTEAFF | TGCAGCGTTGGAGCAGGGGGCGGAAACACTGAAGCTTTCTTT
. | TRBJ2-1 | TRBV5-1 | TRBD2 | CASSLATGAGTSGIPSSYNEQFF | TGCGCCAGCAGCTTGGCTACAGGGGCCGGGACTAGCGGGATCCCTAGCTCCTACAATGAGCAGTTCTTC
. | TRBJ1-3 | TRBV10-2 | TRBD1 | CASSPRTGASSGNTIYF | TGCGCCAGCAGTCCTAGGACAGGGGCGAGCTCTGGAAACACCATATATTTT
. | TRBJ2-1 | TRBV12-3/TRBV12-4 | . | CASSSGFAEQFF | TGTGCCAGCAGTTCGGGATTTGCTGAGCAGTTCTTC
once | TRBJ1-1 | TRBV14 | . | CASSQVKGFTPGGTEAFF | TGTGCCAGCAGCCAAGTTAAGGGTTTTACCCCCGGGGGGACTGAAGCTTTCTTT
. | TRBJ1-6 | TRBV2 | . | CASKETGNSPLHF | TGTGCCAGCAAAGAGACAGGAAATTCACCCCTCCACTTT
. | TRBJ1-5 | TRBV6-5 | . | CASSYGGLNSNQPQHF | TGTGCCAGCAGTTACGGAGGACTTAACAGCAATCAGCCCCAGCATTTT
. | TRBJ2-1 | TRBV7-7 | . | CASSLVPAQGVGSHEQFF | TGTGCCAGCAGCTTAGTCCCGGCGCAGGGCGTCGGGTCCCATGAGCAGTTCTTC
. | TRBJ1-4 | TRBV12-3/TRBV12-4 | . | CASNYGEKLFF | TGTGCCAGCAATTACGGTGAAAAACTGTTTTTT
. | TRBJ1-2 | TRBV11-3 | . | CASSLGGEDGYTF | TGTGCCAGCAGCTTAGGGGGGGAGGATGGCTACACCTTC
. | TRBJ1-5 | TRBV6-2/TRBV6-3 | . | CASSYRRDVDQPQHF | TGTGCCAGCAGTTACCGTCGGGATGTAGATCAGCCCCAGCATTTT
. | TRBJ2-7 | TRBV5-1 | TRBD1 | CASSFSGTGGWSGYEQYF | TGCGCCAGCAGCTTTTCCGGGACAGGGGGCTGGTCAGGCTACGAGCAGTACTTC
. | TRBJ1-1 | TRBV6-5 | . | CASSNGRRGEAFF | TGTGCCAGCAGTAACGGACGGAGGGGAGAAGCTTTCTTT
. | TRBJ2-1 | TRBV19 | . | CASSTSLSYNEQFF | TGTGCCAGTAGTACTAGCCTATCCTACAATGAGCAGTTCTTC
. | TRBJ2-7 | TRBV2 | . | CASRIDVGYEQYF | TGTGCCAGCAGGATAGATGTCGGCTACGAGCAGTACTTC
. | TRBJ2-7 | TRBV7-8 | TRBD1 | CASTEDRGYEQYF | TGTGCCAGCACCGAAGACAGGGGCTACGAGCAGTACTTC
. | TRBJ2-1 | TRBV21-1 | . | CASSKAGGEQFF | TGTGCCAGCAGCAAAGCGGGCGGGGAGCAGTTCTTC
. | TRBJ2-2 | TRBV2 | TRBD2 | CATLRGGRTGELFF | TGTGCGACACTTCGGGGGGGACGGACCGGGGAGCTGTTTTTT
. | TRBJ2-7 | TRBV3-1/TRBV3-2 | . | CASSQVLTREAYEQYF | TGTGCCAGCAGCCAAGTCTTAACTAGGGAAGCCTACGAGCAGTACTTC
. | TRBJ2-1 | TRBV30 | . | CAWSGAGQFF | TGTGCCTGGAGTGGGGCTGGGCAGTTCTTC
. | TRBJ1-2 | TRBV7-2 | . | CASSRPGQRGYGYTF | TGTGCCAGCAGTCGACCGGGCCAACGGGGCTATGGCTACACCTTC
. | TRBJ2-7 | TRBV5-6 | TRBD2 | CASSFLPSGSYEQYF | TGTGCCAGCAGCTTTCTTCCTAGCGGTTCCTACGAGCAGTACTTC
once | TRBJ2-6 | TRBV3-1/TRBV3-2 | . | CASSQSLFSGANVLTF | TGTGCCAGCAGCCAATCCCTTTTTTCTGGGGCCAACGTCCTGACTTTC
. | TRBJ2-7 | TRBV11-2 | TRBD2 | CASSSGLAVSYEQYF | TGTGCCAGCAGCTCCGGACTAGCGGTCTCCTACGAGCAGTACTTC
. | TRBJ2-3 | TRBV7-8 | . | CASSLEGARADTQYF | TGTGCCAGCAGCCTTGAAGGGGCTAGGGCAGATACGCAGTATTTT
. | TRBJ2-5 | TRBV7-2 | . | CASSVSNQETQYF | TGTGCCAGCAGCGTGTCTAACCAAGAGACCCAGTACTTC
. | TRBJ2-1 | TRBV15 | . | CATSGELVNEQFF | TGTGCCACCAGCGGGGAGTTGGTAAATGAGCAGTTCTTC
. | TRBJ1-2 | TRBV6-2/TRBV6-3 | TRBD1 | CASSADRDYGYTF | TGTGCCAGCAGTGCGGACAGGGACTATGGCTACACCTTC
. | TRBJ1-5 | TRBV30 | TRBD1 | CAWSHPRDRDQPQHF | TGTGCCTGGAGTCACCCCCGGGACAGGGATCAGCCCCAGCATTTT
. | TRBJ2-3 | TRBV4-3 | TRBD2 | CASSPFPPSGSKTDTQYF | TGCGCCAGCAGCCCCTTCCCCCCTAGCGGGAGTAAGACAGATACGCAGTATTTT
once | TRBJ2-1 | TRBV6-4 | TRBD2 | CASSSQSGNHEQFF | TGTGCCAGCAGTTCCCAAAGCGGGAACCATGAGCAGTTCTTC
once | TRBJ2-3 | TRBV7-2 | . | CASSLYSRPYTQYF | TGTGCCAGCAGCTTATATTCGAGGCCTTATACGCAGTATTTT
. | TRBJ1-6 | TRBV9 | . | CASGTETVTPLHF | TGTGCCAGTGGAACAGAGACCGTAACACCCCTCCACTTT
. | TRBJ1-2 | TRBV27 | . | CASSSGYGYTF | TGTGCCAGCAGCTCAGGATATGGCTACACCTTC
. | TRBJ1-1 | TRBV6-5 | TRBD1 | CASKGDSYIPEAFF | TGTGCCAGCAAGGGGGACAGTTATATCCCTGAAGCTTTCTTT